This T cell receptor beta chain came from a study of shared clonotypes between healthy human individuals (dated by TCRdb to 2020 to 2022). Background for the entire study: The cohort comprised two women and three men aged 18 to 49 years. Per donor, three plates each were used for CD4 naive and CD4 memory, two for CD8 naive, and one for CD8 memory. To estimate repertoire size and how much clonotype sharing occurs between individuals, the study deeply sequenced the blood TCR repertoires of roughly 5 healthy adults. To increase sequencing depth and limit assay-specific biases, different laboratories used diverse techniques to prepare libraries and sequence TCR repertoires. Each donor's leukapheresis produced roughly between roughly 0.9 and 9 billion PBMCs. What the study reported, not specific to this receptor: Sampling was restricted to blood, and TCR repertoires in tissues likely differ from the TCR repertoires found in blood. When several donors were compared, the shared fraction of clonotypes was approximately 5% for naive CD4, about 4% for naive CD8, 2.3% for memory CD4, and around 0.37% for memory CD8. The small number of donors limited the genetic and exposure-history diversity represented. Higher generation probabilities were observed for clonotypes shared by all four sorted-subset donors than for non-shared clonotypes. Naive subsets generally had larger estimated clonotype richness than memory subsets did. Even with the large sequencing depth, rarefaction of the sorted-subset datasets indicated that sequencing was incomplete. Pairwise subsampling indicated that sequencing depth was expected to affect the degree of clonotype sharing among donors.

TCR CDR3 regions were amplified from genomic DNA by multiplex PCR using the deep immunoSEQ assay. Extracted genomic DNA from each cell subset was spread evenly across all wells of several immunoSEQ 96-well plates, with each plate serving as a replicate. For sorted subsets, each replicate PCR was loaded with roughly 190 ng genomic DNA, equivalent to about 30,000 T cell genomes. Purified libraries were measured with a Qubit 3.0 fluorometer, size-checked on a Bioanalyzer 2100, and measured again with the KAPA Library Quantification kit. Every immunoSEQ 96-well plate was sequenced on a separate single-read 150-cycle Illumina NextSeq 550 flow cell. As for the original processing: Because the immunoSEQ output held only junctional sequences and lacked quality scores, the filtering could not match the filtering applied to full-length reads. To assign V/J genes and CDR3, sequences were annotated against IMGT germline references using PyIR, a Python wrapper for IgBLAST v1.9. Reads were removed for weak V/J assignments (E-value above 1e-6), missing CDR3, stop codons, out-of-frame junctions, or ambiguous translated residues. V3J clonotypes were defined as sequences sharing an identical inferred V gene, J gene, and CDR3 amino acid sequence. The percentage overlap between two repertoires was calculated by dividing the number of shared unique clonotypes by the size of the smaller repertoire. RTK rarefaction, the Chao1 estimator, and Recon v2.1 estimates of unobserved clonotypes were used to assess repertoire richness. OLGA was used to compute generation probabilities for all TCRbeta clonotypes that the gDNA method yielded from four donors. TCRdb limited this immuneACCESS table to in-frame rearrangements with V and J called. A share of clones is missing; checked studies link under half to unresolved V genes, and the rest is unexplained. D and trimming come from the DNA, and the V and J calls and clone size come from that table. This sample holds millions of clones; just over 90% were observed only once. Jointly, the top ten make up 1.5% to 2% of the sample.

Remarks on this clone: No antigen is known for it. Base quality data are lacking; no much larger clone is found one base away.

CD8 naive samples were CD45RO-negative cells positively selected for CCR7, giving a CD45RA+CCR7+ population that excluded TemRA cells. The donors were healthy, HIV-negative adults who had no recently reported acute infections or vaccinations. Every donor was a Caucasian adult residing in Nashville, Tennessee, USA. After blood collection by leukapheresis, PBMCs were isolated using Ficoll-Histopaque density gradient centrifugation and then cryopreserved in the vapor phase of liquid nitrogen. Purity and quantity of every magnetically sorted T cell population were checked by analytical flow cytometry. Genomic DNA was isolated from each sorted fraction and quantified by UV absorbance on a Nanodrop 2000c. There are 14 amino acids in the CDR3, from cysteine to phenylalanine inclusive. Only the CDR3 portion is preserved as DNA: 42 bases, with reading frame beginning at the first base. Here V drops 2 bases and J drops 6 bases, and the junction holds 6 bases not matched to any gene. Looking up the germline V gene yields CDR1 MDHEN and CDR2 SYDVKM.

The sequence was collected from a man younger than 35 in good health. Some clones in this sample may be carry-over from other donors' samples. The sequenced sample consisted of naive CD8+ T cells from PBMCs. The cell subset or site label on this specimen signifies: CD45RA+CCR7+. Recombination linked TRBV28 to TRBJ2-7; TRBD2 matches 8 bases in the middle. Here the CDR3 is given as CASSLAGGEAEQYF. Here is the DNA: TGTGCCAGCAGTTTAGCGGGAGGAGAGGCCGAGCAGTACTTC.